A single sample is the source of the 15 T cell receptor beta chains below, sequenced in a study of blood T cell repertoires in COVID-19. Assay used: immunoSEQ multiplex PCR; TCRdb lists only in-frame clones, some missing. The sample yields about 310,000 clones, around 90% seen once. Sequencing was performed on peripheral blood. These receptors all stem from a woman in her forties with COVID-19, enrolled during active disease.

The J gene is TRBJ2-2, the V gene TRBV7-3, with D possibly matching TRBD2 (6 bases). The CDR3 extends over 14 amino acids. V shed 5 bases and J shed 0 bases, with 7 bases lying between them. The germline V gene has CDR1 SGHTA and CDR2 FQGTGA. CDR3 sequence: CASSRGANTGELFF. The CDR3 DNA sequence: TGTGCCAGCAGCCGCGGGGCGAACACCGGGGAGCTGTTTTTT. The full variable domain, with the rest looked up from reference TRBV7-3 and TRBJ2-2, is GAGVSQTPSNKVTEKGKYVELRCDPISGHTALYWYRQSLGQGPEFLIYFQGTGAADDSGLPNDRFFAVRPEGSVSTLKIQRTERGDSAVYLCASSRGANTGELFFGEGSRLTVL.

In regard to this clone: Other DNA sequences in this sample translate to the same CDR3. The rearrangement uses TRBV7-2 and TRBJ1-2, with D possibly being TRBD1 (6 bases). Per the germline V gene, CDR1 is SGHTA and CDR2 is FQGNSA. V lost 5 bases and J 2 bases, leaving 12 bases between the germline ends. The CDR3 extends over 14 amino acids. The CDR3 region is CASSLQGSNYGYTF. The CDR3 DNA reads as TGTGCCAGCAGCCTACAGGGATCAAACTATGGCTACACCTTC.

This chain uses TRBV28 with TRBJ1-5, with TRBD1 as a possible D gene (6 bases). V was pared by 4 bases and J by 9 bases, with 19 bases between. This CDR3 is built from 15 residues. Germline CDR1 MDHEN, CDR2 SYDVKM. The CDR3 here is CASSSNRVSFGPQHF. CDR3 DNA sequence: TGTGCCAGCAGTTCAAACAGGGTCTCTTTTGGGCCCCAGCATTTT.

This chain joins TRBV7-9 and TRBJ1-5; TRBD1 agrees at 8 bases. The CDR3 length is 14 residues. The germline V gene has CDR1 SEHNR and CDR2 FQNEAQ (reference sequence). V lost 5 bases to trimming and J lost 7 bases; unmatched junction nucleotides: 7. The chain's CDR3 is CASSGQGARQPQHF. CDR3 DNA: TGTGCCAGCAGCGGCCAGGGGGCGCGGCAGCCCCAGCATTTT.

The rearrangement links TRBV2 to TRBJ2-1, with 7 bases that match TRBD1. There are 14 residues in the CDR3. The V gene end was trimmed by 8 bases and the J gene end by 6 bases; junction bases not matched to a gene: 10. From germline, CDR1 is SNHLY and CDR2 FYNNEI. The CDR3 sequence: CASQDRPKVNEQFF. The CDR3 nucleotides read TGTGCCAGCCAGGACAGGCCAAAGGTCAATGAGCAGTTCTTC. Using reference TRBV2 and TRBJ2-1 for the parts outside the CDR3, the full variable domain is EPEVTQTPSHQVTQMGQEVILRCVPISNHLYFYWYRQILGQKVEFLVSFYNNEISEKSEIFDDQFSVERPDGSNFTLKIRSTKLEDSAMYFCASQDRPKVNEQFFGPGTRLTVL.

This chain joins TRBV19 and TRBJ1-1; no firm D call. The CDR3 length is 14 residues. Per germline, CDR1 LNHDA and CDR2 SQIVND (reference sequence). The V end was cut by 1 base, the J end by 1 base, with 7 bases between. The CDR3 loop reads CASSIAIGNTEAFF. CDR3 nucleotides: TGTGCCAGTAGTATAGCCATCGGGAACACTGAAGCTTTCTTT.

The chain employs TRBV18 and TRBJ1-4; D is perhaps TRBD1 (5 bases). Trimming shortened V by 1 base and J by 0 bases, and 15 bases separated the two germline ends. The CDR3 has 18 residues. The germline CDR1 and CDR2 sequences are KGHSH and LQKENI. CDR3 sequence: CASSPQRTSPTTNEKLFF. The CDR3 DNA sequence: TGTGCCAGCTCACCACAAAGGACATCCCCGACAACTAATGAAAAACTGTTTTTT.

This chain uses TRBV4-2 with TRBJ2-2; D might be TRBD2 (5 bases). This CDR3 comprises 17 residues. Germline V gives CDR1 LGHNA, CDR2 YNFKEQ. Between the trimmed V and J ends, which lost 0 bases and 0 bases, there was a span of 11 bases. In DNA, the CDR3 is TGTGCCAGCAGCCAAGAGACTATGATTCCGAACACCGGGGAGCTGTTTTTT. It codes for CASSQETMIPNTGELFF.

This clone was picked up one time. This chain connects TRBV10-3 to TRBJ2-5; 12 bases map to TRBD2. Germline V CDR1 and CDR2: ENHRY, SYGVKD. This CDR3 comprises 16 residues. J was trimmed by 4 bases and V by 5 bases; bases with no gene match: 8. CDR3 loop: CAISPRTSGNSETQYF. CDR3 nucleotide sequence: TGTGCCATCAGTCCCAGGACTAGCGGGAATTCAGAGACCCAGTACTTC.

This clone was seen just once. This sequence joins TRBV19 and TRBJ1-3, with 7 bases that match TRBD1. This CDR3 has 16 residues. Germline trimming cut 6 bases from V and 2 bases from J; bases unmatched to any gene: 10. Germline lookup yields CDR1 LNHDA and CDR2 SQIVND (reference sequence). The DNA for the CDR3 is TGTGCCAGTAGGACCACAGGGGCCGAGGCTGGAAACACCATATATTTT. Translating it yields CASRTTGAEAGNTIYF. Using reference TRBV19 and TRBJ1-3 for the parts outside the CDR3, the full variable domain is DGGITQSPKYLFRKEGQNVTLSCEQNLNHDAMYWYRQDPGQGLRLIYYSQIVNDFQKGDIAEGYSVSREKKESFPLTVTSAQKNPTAFYLCASRTTGAEAGNTIYFGEGSWLTVV.

The chain links TRBV2 to TRBJ1-4; possible D gene TRBD1, 6 bases. The V gene's germline CDR1 is SNHLY and CDR2 FYNNEI. CDR3 size: 12 residues. V lost 8 bases, J lost 8 bases, and 12 bases lay in between. CDR3: CASAQGGEKLFF. In DNA, the CDR3 is TGTGCCAGCGCACAGGGAGGGGAAAAACTGTTTTTT. The full variable domain, with the rest looked up from reference TRBV2 and TRBJ1-4, is EPEVTQTPSHQVTQMGQEVILRCVPISNHLYFYWYRQILGQKVEFLVSFYNNEISEKSEIFDDQFSVERPDGSNFTLKIRSTKLEDSAMYFCASAQGGEKLFFGSGTQLSVL.

J is TRBJ2-5 and V is TRBV2; possibly TRBD1 for D (5 bases). Germline values: CDR1 SNHLY, CDR2 FYNNEI. The CDR3 extends over 13 amino acids. Trimming left V 5 bases short and J 0 bases short, with 7 bases between. In nucleotides, the CDR3 is TGTGCCAGCAGTCCCAGGGACCAAGAGACCCAGTACTTC. Amino acids: CASSPRDQETQYF.

The CDR3 bases are TGTGCCAGCAGTGTCCTGGGACAGCTCTCTGGGCAGTACTTC. As protein: CASSVLGQLSGQYF. This rearrangement joins TRBV28 to TRBJ2-7, with TRBD1 matching 7 bases. Trimming cost V 5 bases and J 9 bases; bases outside gene matches: 13. The CDR3 runs 14 residues. Looked up from germline, CDR1 is MDHEN and CDR2 is SYDVKM. The entire variable domain, with the rest obtained from reference TRBV28 and TRBJ2-7, is as follows: DVKVTQSSRYLVKRTGEKVFLECVQDMDHENMFWYRQDPGLGLRLIYFSYDVKMKEKGDIPEGYSVSREKKERFSLILESASTNQTSMYLCASSVLGQLSGQYFGPGTRLTVT.

This clone was seen a handful of times. The rearrangement links TRBV6-2 or TRBV6-3 to TRBJ2-7; 8 bases are shared with TRBD1. Trimming took 2 bases from V and 7 from J; bases not matched to a gene: 10. The CDR3 has 15 amino acids. CDR1 is MNHEY and CDR2 is SVGEGT in the germline V gene. CDR3 coding DNA: TGTGCCAGCAGTTACGGGCAGGGGGCAGTGCGGGAGCAGTACTTC. Its protein is CASSYGQGAVREQYF.

The gene calls are TRBV6-2 or TRBV6-3 and TRBJ1-1; perhaps TRBD1 as D (5 bases). This CDR3 contains 14 residues. Trimming shortened V by 4 bases and J by 4 bases, and 13 bases separated the two germline ends. Germline-derived CDR1 and CDR2 are MNHEY and SVGEGT. CDR3 DNA: TGTGCCAGCAGTTTGGTGGGGCTCGGCACTGAAGCTTTCTTT. Translated, it gives CASSLVGLGTEAFF.